These 20 T cell receptor beta chains were sequenced from one sample in a study of OX40 agonist ivuxolimab in advanced cancers. TCRdb's table, derived via immunoSEQ multiplex PCR, lists solely in-frame clones and lacks some. The sample shows about 7,000 clones, roughly 80% of them seen only once. This specimen was CD4+ or CD8+ T cells sorted from blood, taken in a trial of the OX40 agonist ivuxolimab. These receptors were taken from an adult with an advanced solid tumor such as melanoma, head and neck, liver or kidney cancer.

The chain employs TRBV5-8 and TRBJ1-1, with a possible D match to TRBD1 (6 bases). The germline gives CDR1 SGHTS, CDR2 YDEGEE. The CDR3 is 15 residues long. Trimming removed 5 bases from V and 4 bases from J, with 18 bases in between. CDR3 nucleotides: TGTGCCAGCAGGGTCATTTTGGGCAGGGGCACTGAAGCTTTCTTT. Translating gives CASRVILGRGTEAFF.

V usage is TRBV5-6 and J usage is TRBJ1-1, with 8 bases that match TRBD1. After removal of 4 bases from V and 10 bases from J, the junction contained 15 bases not matched to a gene. CDR1 is SGHDT and CDR2 is YYEEEE in the germline V gene. The CDR3 consists of 15 residues. This CDR3 reads CASSQATGGRNAAFF. DNA of the CDR3: TGTGCCAGCAGCCAGGCCACAGGGGGTCGGAATGCAGCTTTCTTT. The whole variable domain, remainder taken from reference TRBV5-6 and TRBJ1-1, is DAGVTQSPTHLIKTRGQQVTLRCSPKSGHDTVSWYQQALGQGPQFIFQYYEEEERQRGNFPDRFSGHQFPNYSSELNVNALLLGDSALYLCASSQATGGRNAAFFGQGTRLTVV.

The V call is TRBV4-2, the J call TRBJ2-5; TRBD1 aligns across 7 bases. J was trimmed by 2 bases and V by 5 bases; bases with no gene match: 14. The CDR3 has 17 amino acids. Germline CDR1 reads LGHNA; CDR2 reads YNFKEQ. The CDR3 DNA follows: TGTGCCAGCAGCGGAAGAGCAGACACAGGGGCACAAGAGACCCAGTACTTC. Its protein product is CASSGRADTGAQETQYF.

This clone has just one count. The V gene is TRBV5-1, the J gene TRBJ2-7, with 12 bases fitting TRBD1. Germline assignment: CDR1 SGHRS and CDR2 YFSETQ. Trimming took 4 bases from V and 4 from J; bases not matched to a gene: 6. The CDR3 is 15 residues long. Here the CDR3 DNA reads TGCGCCAGCAGCCAGGGACAGGGGGCGACGTACGAGCAGTACTTC. This encodes CASSQGQGATYEQYF.

The chain uses TRBV7-8 and TRBJ2-1; D unclear. CDR3 size: 14 residues. Germline V lookup: CDR1 SGHVS, CDR2 FQNEAQ. Trimming left V 2 bases short and J 0 bases short, with 5 bases between. CDR3 DNA sequence: TGTGCCAGCAGCTTAATATACTCCTACAATGAGCAGTTCTTC. Translating it yields CASSLIYSYNEQFF. Complete variable domain (other parts from reference TRBV7-8 and TRBJ2-1): GAGVSQSPRYKVAKRGQDVALRCDPISGHVSLFWYQQALGQGPEFLTYFQNEAQLDKSGLPSDRFFAERPEGSVSTLKIQRTQQEDSAVYLCASSLIYSYNEQFFGPGTRLTVL.

The chain is built from TRBV5-1 and TRBJ2-7; D gene uncertain. The ends were cut back, 4 bases at V and 3 bases at J, with 2 bases in the middle. The CDR3 runs to 10 residues. The germline CDR1 and CDR2 sequences are SGHRS and YFSETQ. CDR3 in amino acids: CASSVYEQYF. Written as DNA, the CDR3 is TGCGCCAGCAGCGTCTACGAGCAGTACTTC.

The chain uses TRBV30 and TRBJ2-1; 10 nucleotides line up with TRBD2. This CDR3 is built from 13 residues. The germline CDR1 and CDR2 sequences are GTSNPN and SVGIG (reference sequence). With V trimmed by 6 bases and J by 7 bases, 6 bases remained unmatched. In DNA form, the CDR3 reads TGTGCCTGTCTAGCGGGAGACAGAAATGAGCAGTTCTTC. Its translation: CACLAGDRNEQFF.

The V gene is TRBV28, the J gene TRBJ2-3, with 13 bases aligning to TRBD2. The CDR3 covers 17 residues. With 6 bases clipped from V and 3 bases from J, the junction kept 9 bases outside the gene matches. CDR1 MDHEN and CDR2 SYDVKM come from the germline V gene. The DNA of the CDR3 is TGTGCCAGCAGCTTAGGACTAGCGGGAGCTATGACAGATACGCAGTATTTT. Protein product: CASSLGLAGAMTDTQYF.

This clone was observed a few times. This sequence joins TRBV10-1 and TRBJ2-1; D unresolved. Germline CDR1 reads WNHNN; CDR2 reads SYGVQD (reference sequence). V was pared by 4 bases and J by 12 bases, with 16 bases between. The CDR3 covers 13 residues. This CDR3 is CASSGPTKKAQFF. The CDR3 DNA sequence: TGCGCCAGCAGTGGTCCGACCAAAAAGGCGCAGTTCTTC.

The CDR3 loop is CASSEDRNTDTQYF. The CDR3 DNA sequence: TGTGCCAGCAGTGAGGACAGGAACACAGATACGCAGTATTTT. The rearrangement uses TRBV6-4 and TRBJ2-3; 7 nucleotides agree with TRBD1. The junction had 2 bases not matched to a gene; V was cut back by 3 bases and J by 2 bases. From germline, CDR1 is MRHNA and CDR2 SNTAGT. The CDR3 has 14 amino acids.

The gene calls are TRBV5-6 and TRBJ2-7; a possible D gene is TRBD2 (5 bases). This CDR3 comprises 15 residues. The ends were cut back, 5 bases at V and 2 bases at J, with 17 bases in the middle. The germline gives CDR1 SGHDT, CDR2 YYEEEE. In DNA form, the CDR3 reads TGTGCCAGCAGTAACGGTGAGGGCCGAACCTACGAGCAGTACTTC. Translating it yields CASSNGEGRTYEQYF.

The J gene is TRBJ2-3, the V gene TRBV28, with a weak D call TRBD2 (6 bases). The CDR3 is 16 residues long. In germline, CDR1 is MDHEN, CDR2 SYDVKM. The V end lost 2 bases, the J end lost 5 bases, and 17 bases lay between the germline ends. The CDR3 loop reads CASSLGLADWVDTQYF. DNA of the CDR3: TGTGCCAGCAGTTTAGGTTTAGCGGATTGGGTAGATACGCAGTATTTT.

In its sample, this clone ranks as medium-sized. The rearrangement joins TRBV7-9 to TRBJ2-2; 8 positions match TRBD1. V was pared by 5 bases and J by 1 base, with 6 bases of the junction left unmatched. The germline V gene encodes CDR1 SEHNR and CDR2 FQNEAQ (reference sequence). This CDR3 has 16 amino acids. The CDR3 region is CASSPRQGRNTGELFF. DNA for the CDR3: TGTGCCAGCAGCCCTCGACAGGGGCGGAACACCGGGGAGCTGTTTTTT.

This clone appeared a single time. This chain links TRBV6-1 with TRBJ2-1, with D tentatively TRBD1 or TRBD2 (6 bases each). CDR1 and CDR2 from the germline V gene are MNHNS and SASEGT. This CDR3 is 15 amino acids long. V lost 3 bases and J 11 bases, leaving 20 bases between the germline ends. The DNA of the CDR3 is TGTGCCAGCAGTGATCAGGCAGGGGCTAGCGATAAGCAGTTCTTC. It translates to CASSDQAGASDKQFF.

This clone has just a few counts. This chain joins TRBV30 and TRBJ1-1, with TRBD1 as a possible D gene (5 bases). Germline CDR1 reads GTSNPN; CDR2 reads SVGIG (reference sequence). With 1 base removed from V and 6 bases from J, the gap between germline ends came to 15 bases. The CDR3 has 14 residues. CDR3 amino acids: CAWSALRGRAEAFF. DNA for the CDR3: TGTGCCTGGAGTGCCCTTCGGGGGAGGGCTGAAGCTTTCTTT.

This clone was picked up one time. The gene calls are TRBV11-1 and TRBJ2-5, with a weak D call TRBD2 (6 bases). CDR1 is SGHAT, CDR2 FQDESV, per germline (reference sequence). Trimming cost V 3 bases and J 5 bases, with 13 bases left between them. The CDR3 extends over 14 amino acids. CDR3 in DNA: TGTGCCAGCAGCTTTGGGTCTGGGAGGGAGACCCAGTACTTC. Its translation: CASSFGSGRETQYF.

J is TRBJ2-1 and V is TRBV6-4; D is ambiguous. CDR3 size: 13 residues. From germline, CDR1 is MRHNA and CDR2 SNTAGT. Trimming removed 4 bases from V and 5 bases from J, with 9 bases in between. DNA of the CDR3: TGTGCCAGCAGTGCCGAGGCCCACAATGAGCAGTTCTTC. Translating gives CASSAEAHNEQFF.

Only one count was recorded for this clone. DNA of the CDR3: TGTGCCACGCAGGGGGGCAATGAGCAGTTCTTC. Translated: CATQGGNEQFF. The chain links TRBV7-9 to TRBJ2-1, with D possibly being TRBD1 (7 bases). Germline V gene sequence: CDR1 SEHNR, CDR2 FQNEAQ (reference sequence). V was shortened by 10 bases and J by 6 bases, with 10 bases between the two germline ends. This CDR3 spans 11 amino acids.

This chain uses TRBV7-6 with TRBJ2-1; D is tentatively TRBD1 or TRBD2 (6 bases each). The V end lost 1 base, the J end lost 3 bases, and 16 bases lay between the germline ends. The CDR3 runs 17 residues. CDR1 and CDR2 (germline): SGHVS, FNYEAQ. The CDR3 region is CASSLGLGGAGYNEQFF. The DNA for the CDR3 is TGTGCCAGCAGCTTAGGTCTGGGGGGCGCGGGCTACAATGAGCAGTTCTTC.

The gene calls are TRBV10-3 and TRBJ2-7, with D unclear. This CDR3 is built from 16 residues. Trimming shortened V by 4 bases and J by 5 bases, and 21 bases separated the two germline ends. In germline, CDR1 is ENHRY, CDR2 SYGVKD. CDR3 region: CAISVGSVGNGNEQYF. CDR3 nucleotides: TGTGCCATCAGTGTAGGAAGCGTAGGGAATGGAAACGAGCAGTACTTC.